The next 30 T cell receptor beta chains were all read from a single sample in a study of T cells in Graves' hyperthyroidism and ophthalmopathy. Researchers amplified the TCR beta CDR3 regions from RNA transcripts. TCR CDR3 underwent first-round RT-PCR with the HTBI primer set. TCRdb called the multiplex PCR reads again in MiXCR, with one record for every CDR3 protein. Among more than 250,000 distinct CDR3 sequences listed, 13% to 15% were seen once. The specimen sequenced was blood. These TCRs come from a woman aged 45-59 years with Graves' hyperthyroidism that later progressed to Graves' ophthalmopathy.

This clonotype was seen at least ten times. The chain carries TRBV7-9 and TRBJ2-7; maybe TRBD1 (6 bases). CDR1 and CDR2 (germline): SEHNR, FQNEAQ (reference sequence). This CDR3 has 14 amino acids. V dropped 6 bases and J dropped 4 bases, with 16 bases sitting between them. DNA for the CDR3: TGTGCCAGCAGTTTCACAGGGTCGCGGTACGAGCAGTACTTC. Translating it yields CASSFTGSRYEQYF. Together with reference TRBV7-9 and TRBJ2-7, the CDR3 gives the full variable domain: DTGVSQNPRHKITKRGQNVTFRCDPISEHNRLYWYRQTLGQGPEFLTYFQNEAQLEKSRLLSDRFSAERPKGSFSTLEIQRTEQGDSAMYLCASSFTGSRYEQYFGPGTRLTVT.

This clonotype has a count of ten or more. The chain is built from TRBV11-2 and TRBJ2-7; D gene uncertain. V lost 4 bases and J 4 bases, leaving 11 bases between the germline ends. CDR3 length equals 13 residues. Germline-derived CDR1 and CDR2 are SGHAT and FQNNGV. This CDR3 reads CASSYQRSYEQYF. The CDR3 coding sequence is TGTGCCAGCAGCTACCAGAGGAGTTACGAGCAGTACTTC.

This clonotype was counted a few times. The chain combines TRBV28 with TRBJ1-4; weak D call: TRBD1 (6 bases). V was pared by 6 bases and J by 8 bases, with 19 bases between. The CDR3 consists of 15 residues. The V gene's germline CDR1 is MDHEN and CDR2 SYDVKM. CDR3 nucleotides: TGTGCCAGCAGCGGTCCGGGGCAGGGGAGCGAAAAACTGTTTTTT. Protein: CASSGPGQGSEKLFF. The full variable domain, rest sourced from reference TRBV28 and TRBJ1-4, is DVKVTQSSRYLVKRTGEKVFLECVQDMDHENMFWYRQDPGLGLRLIYFSYDVKMKEKGDIPEGYSVSREKKERFSLILESASTNQTSMYLCASSGPGQGSEKLFFGSGTQLSVL.

Comment on this clonotype: Being one base from a much bigger clone, this may be a read error. The rearrangement joins TRBV6-1 to TRBJ1-2; D unresolved. V was pared by 4 bases and J by 8 bases, with 17 bases between. The CDR3 consists of 14 residues. Germline loops: CDR1 MNHNS, CDR2 SASEGT. This CDR3 is CASSVGMRDGGYTF. DNA of the CDR3: TGTGCCAGCAGTGTAGGGATGAGGGATGGCGGCTACACCTTC.

This clonotype has a count of ten or more. V and J are TRBV20-1 and TRBJ2-1; D may be TRBD2 (5 bases). CDR3 size: 13 residues. The V end lost 7 bases, the J end lost 0 bases, and 10 bases lay between the germline ends. The germline V gene encodes CDR1 DFQATT and CDR2 SNEGSKA (reference sequence). The CDR3 DNA follows: TGCAGTGTTACCAGCGGCTCCTACAATGAGCAGTTCTTC. This translates into CSVTSGSYNEQFF.

This clonotype was seen many times. CDR3 nucleotide sequence: TGCAGTGCAGTGGGCGGGAGGGCCTTTCGGGAGCAGTACTTC. It codes for CSAVGGRAFREQYF. The V call is TRBV20-1, the J call TRBJ2-7; the match to TRBD2 covers 9 bases. Trimming took 6 bases from V and 7 from J; bases not matched to a gene: 13. Germline CDR1 and CDR2: DFQATT and SNEGSKA (reference sequence). CDR3 length equals 14 residues.

This clonotype was detected many times. V is TRBV3-1 and J is TRBJ2-5, with 7 bases fitting TRBD2. CDR3 size: 16 residues. From germline, CDR1 is LGHDT and CDR2 YNNKEL (reference sequence). Unmatched junction bases numbered 12, after V lost 4 bases and J lost 4 bases. The CDR3 sequence is CASSRGAASGGETQYF. The CDR3 bases are TGTGCCAGCAGCCGTGGGGCTGCTAGCGGAGGAGAGACCCAGTACTTC.

The CDR3 loop is CSVSSGTVQETQYF. The DNA for the CDR3 is TGCAGCGTTTCCAGCGGGACGGTCCAAGAGACCCAGTACTTC. The chain is built from TRBV29-1 and TRBJ2-5; 7 bases map to TRBD2. Germline V gene lookup returns CDR1 SQVTM and CDR2 ANQGSEA. The CDR3 runs 14 residues. After removal of 5 bases from V and 1 base from J, the junction contained 7 bases not matched to a gene.

In its sample, this clonotype was seen many times. The J gene is TRBJ1-2, the V gene TRBV27; 8 positions agree with TRBD1. The CDR3 runs to 16 residues. The J segment lost 4 bases and the V segment lost 0 bases, leaving 7 bases of the junction unmatched. Germline V gives CDR1 MNHEY, CDR2 SMNVEV (reference sequence). CDR3 nucleotide sequence: TGTGCCAGCAGTTTATCTTCGGGACAGGCCCCCTATGGCTACACCTTC. Protein sequence: CASSLSSGQAPYGYTF.

The chain couples TRBV27 to TRBJ1-4; D is possibly TRBD1 (5 bases). Trimming pared 3 bases from V and 10 bases from J, leaving 21 bases between. Germline-derived CDR1 and CDR2 are MNHEY and SMNVEV (reference sequence). This CDR3 comprises 16 residues. The CDR3 is CASSFSDRIPQGKLFF. In DNA, the CDR3 is TGTGCCAGCAGTTTTTCTGACAGAATCCCCCAGGGAAAACTGTTTTTT. Using reference TRBV27 and TRBJ1-4 for the parts outside the CDR3, the full variable domain is EAQVTQNPRYLITVTGKKLTVTCSQNMNHEYMSWYRQDPGLGLRQIYYSMNVEVTDKGDVPEGYKVSRKEKRNFPLILESPSPNQTSLYFCASSFSDRIPQGKLFFGSGTQLSVL.

The rearrangement uses TRBV19 and TRBJ2-4, with 7 bases lining up with TRBD1. CDR1 is LNHDA and CDR2 is SQIVND in the germline V gene (reference sequence). The junction had 15 bases not matched to a gene; V was cut back by 5 bases and J by 8 bases. The CDR3 length is 16 residues. Here the CDR3 reads CASSSSGTAPRYIQYF. The CDR3, as DNA: TGTGCCAGTAGTTCTTCCGGGACAGCGCCCCGCTACATTCAGTACTTC.

This clonotype came up many times. The chain recombines TRBV2 with TRBJ1-5, with TRBD1 as a possible D gene (5 bases). This CDR3 contains 13 residues. V was trimmed by 6 bases and J by 6 bases, leaving 12 bases between them. Germline assignment: CDR1 SNHLY and CDR2 FYNNEI. CDR3 amino acids: CASSAGAAQPQHF. In DNA, the CDR3 is TGTGCCAGCAGCGCCGGGGCCGCTCAGCCCCAGCATTTT.

At least ten counts were recorded for this clonotype. The chain combines TRBV3-1 with TRBJ2-5; 7 bases line up with TRBD2. Germline CDR1 LGHDT, CDR2 YNNKEL (reference sequence). The CDR3 has 16 amino acids. J was trimmed by 2 bases and V by 1 base; bases with no gene match: 7. CDR3 residues: CASSQGGLTLQETQYF. The CDR3 DNA is TGTGCCAGCAGCCAAGGGGGACTAACCTTACAAGAGACCCAGTACTTC.

Many counts were recorded for this clonotype. V gene TRBV7-3 combines with J gene TRBJ2-7; 11 bases line up with TRBD2. Germline trimming cut 5 bases from V and 4 bases from J; bases unmatched to any gene: 10. CDR1 is SGHTA and CDR2 is FQGTGA in the germline V gene. This CDR3 region has 16 residues. CDR3 sequence: CASSRPGLAEEYEQYF. The CDR3 DNA reads as TGTGCCAGCAGCAGGCCGGGACTAGCGGAAGAATACGAGCAGTACTTC.

Details on this clonotype: This clone may be a read error of a much larger clone one base away. In nucleotides, the CDR3 is TGTGCCTGCAGCCGAAACCGGGGGGCCGCCTACGAGCAGTACTTC. Its protein product is CACSRNRGAAYEQYF. The chain couples TRBV6-2 or TRBV6-3 to TRBJ2-7, with a possible D match to TRBD2 (7 bases). CDR1 MNHEY and CDR2 SVGEGT come from the germline V gene. This CDR3 has 15 residues.

This clonotype appeared a few times. The chain recombines TRBV4-1 with TRBJ2-2; D might be TRBD1 (6 bases). Germline-derived CDR1 and CDR2 are MGHRA and YSYEKL. V lost 7 bases to trimming and J lost 8 bases, with 26 bases between them. This CDR3 has 17 residues. CDR3 nucleotides: TGCGCCAGCACCCTGGAAGGGCAGGGGCCCCTTGGGGGGGAGCTGTTTTTT. This sequence encodes CASTLEGQGPLGGELFF.

Points on this clonotype: Given a much more abundant clone one base away, this may be a read error. The rearrangement joins TRBV7-9 to TRBJ2-3; 11 nucleotides align to TRBD2. The CDR3 covers 20 residues. V trimming: 5 bases; J trimming: 6 bases; junction bases outside the gene matches: 22. CDR1 and CDR2 (germline): SEHNR, FQNEAQ (reference sequence). CDR3 region: CASSLGSVAGGPGKEDTQYF. Here the CDR3 DNA reads TGTGCCAGCAGCCTGGGGTCGGTAGCGGGAGGGCCCGGGAAAGAGGATACGCAGTATTTT.

The V and J genes are TRBV7-6 and TRBJ2-3, with D unresolved. Trimming shortened V by 0 bases and J by 2 bases, and 3 bases separated the two germline ends. CDR1 is SGHVS, CDR2 FNYEAQ, per germline. The CDR3 consists of 13 residues. Here the CDR3 reads CASSLATTDTQYF. The CDR3 bases are TGTGCCAGCAGCTTAGCTACCACAGATACGCAGTATTTT.

This clonotype was detected many times. V gene TRBV28 combines with J gene TRBJ2-7, with TRBD2 matching over 8 bases. The CDR3 runs 15 residues. V shed 5 bases and J 2 bases; nucleotides not matched to a gene: 8. In germline, CDR1 is MDHEN, CDR2 SYDVKM. The chain's CDR3 is CASSREGQRTYEQYF. The CDR3 bases are TGTGCCAGCAGTCGGGAGGGGCAGCGAACCTACGAGCAGTACTTC.

This clonotype appeared many times. The chain carries TRBV3-1 and TRBJ1-2; D remains unclear. Between the trimmed V and J ends, which lost 3 bases and 7 bases, there was a span of 12 bases. This CDR3 region has 13 residues. The germline CDR1 and CDR2 sequences are LGHDT and YNNKEL (reference sequence). The CDR3 region has the DNA TGTGCCAGCAGCCAGAACGTGAGGGTTGGCTACACCTTC. Its translation: CASSQNVRVGYTF.

The V and J genes are TRBV4-1 and TRBJ1-4, with TRBD1 matching over 7 bases. Per the germline V gene, CDR1 is MGHRA and CDR2 is YSYEKL. CDR3 length: 15 residues. Trimming removed 0 bases from V and 6 bases from J; junction bases left unmatched: 4. CDR3 protein: CASSQDPGGDEKLFF. CDR3 DNA sequence: TGCGCCAGCAGCCAAGATCCAGGGGGAGATGAAAAACTGTTTTTT.

This clonotype was detected ten times or more. As DNA, the CDR3 is TGCGCCAGCAGCTTGGGCGGGGACAGGGGCAGCTACGAGCAGTACTTC. This gives the protein CASSLGGDRGSYEQYF. The chain joins TRBV5-1 to TRBJ2-7, with TRBD1 matching 10 bases. The CDR3 covers 16 residues. Germline CDR1 is SGHRS and CDR2 is YFSETQ. The V and J ends lost 0 bases and 3 bases, in that order; junction bases with no gene match: 6.

The chain recombines TRBV20-1 with TRBJ2-4; D is possibly TRBD1 or TRBD2 (5 bases each). The CDR3 is 13 residues long. Germline CDR1 and CDR2: DFQATT and SNEGSKA (reference sequence). The CDR3 reads CRVKEGAKNIQYF. The CDR3 coding sequence is TGCAGGGTTAAAGAGGGGGCCAAAAACATTCAGTACTTC.

This clonotype was recorded many times. The chain combines TRBV6-1 with TRBJ1-1; D remains ambiguous. Between the trimmed V and J ends, which lost 7 bases and 5 bases, there was a span of 20 bases. The CDR3 is made up of 15 amino acids. Germline CDR1 MNHNS, CDR2 SASEGT. Here the CDR3 DNA reads TGTGCCAGCAATATTCCGGGCCATAGAATGACTGAAGCTTTCTTT. The encoded protein is CASNIPGHRMTEAFF.

This clonotype has a count of ten or more. The CDR3 region is CASSFTRYEQYF. Here the CDR3 DNA reads TGTGCCAGCAGCTTCACACGCTACGAGCAGTACTTC. The V gene is TRBV7-8, the J gene TRBJ2-7; the D is unclear. The CDR3 consists of 12 residues. The V and J ends lost 3 bases and 3 bases respectively, with 6 bases between them. Per germline, CDR1 SGHVS and CDR2 FQNEAQ.

In its sample, this clonotype was seen a few times. This chain uses TRBV19 with TRBJ2-2, with D hard to call. V lost 7 bases, J lost 3 bases, and 6 bases lay in between. CDR3 length: 12 amino acids. Germline CDR1 LNHDA, CDR2 SQIVND (reference sequence). The CDR3, as DNA: TGTGCCAGTACCCCCGACACCGGGGAGCTGTTTTTT. Its protein is CASTPDTGELFF.

In its sample, this clonotype was seen a few times. This rearrangement joins TRBV20-1 to TRBJ1-1, with D possibly TRBD1 on 5 matching bases. V was clipped by 5 bases and J by 0 bases, with 16 bases between them. Per germline, CDR1 DFQATT and CDR2 SNEGSKA (reference sequence). The CDR3 consists of 15 residues. CDR3 protein: CSARDFTPLNTEAFF. The CDR3 region has the DNA TGCAGTGCTCGGGACTTTACGCCGTTGAACACTGAAGCTTTCTTT.

Concerning this clonotype itself: A read error may produce the germline difference seen at one junction end. The J gene is TRBJ2-1, the V gene TRBV7-7, with 10 bases that match TRBD2. The CDR3 consists of 16 residues. Germline V lookup: CDR1 SSHAT, CDR2 FNYEAQ (reference sequence). The CDR3 sequence is CASSPARTSGYNEQFF. The CDR3 region has the DNA TGTGCTAGCAGCCCAGCTCGGACTAGCGGTTACAATGAGCAGTTCTTC.

A word on this clonotype: Because the CDR3 is missing its conserved closing phenylalanine or tryptophan, this is likely a read error. V and J are TRBV7-9 and TRBJ1-1; D is undetermined. Trimming stripped 10 bases from V and 1 base from J, with 10 bases between. CDR1 and CDR2 (germline): SEHNR, FQNEAQ (reference sequence). The CDR3 is made up of 12 amino acids. CDR3: CATLAWNTEAFP. CDR3 nucleotide sequence: TGTGCCACCCTAGCCTGGAACACTGAAGCTTTCCCC.

The chain joins TRBV20-1 to TRBJ1-3; D gene ambiguous. Per germline, CDR1 DFQATT and CDR2 SNEGSKA (reference sequence). Trimming took 5 bases from V and 0 from J, leaving 17 bases between them. The CDR3 runs 16 residues. CDR3 DNA: TGCAGTGCTGTACCGGGAGCCACATTCTCTGGAAACACCATATATTTT. This codes for CSAVPGATFSGNTIYF.